This is a list of T cell receptor beta chains from one sample in a study of somatic mutations in cytotoxic T cells in rheumatoid arthritis. TCRdb's copy holds only in-frame clones and misses some; the assay was immunoSEQ multiplex PCR. The table records 12,000 or so clones, about 68% of them present only once. The sequenced sample was CD8+ T cells sorted from blood. The receptors come from a man aged 70-80 years in good health. CDR3s include the opening cysteine and the closing phenylalanine or tryptophan. The order of the fields is V gene, clone size, D gene, J gene, CDR3 DNA, CDR3 protein. D genes are given only for firm matches. Rows give clone size only sometimes, using once, few, many, or a class for an expanded clone.

v_call: TRBV9; clone_size: NA; d_call: NA; j_call: TRBJ1-1; cdr3_nt: TGTGCCAGCAGCGTAGTGAGGGGTCCGAACACTGAAGCTTTCTTT; cdr3_aa: CASSVVRGPNTEAFF
v_call: TRBV7-3; clone_size: NA; d_call: NA; j_call: TRBJ1-1; cdr3_nt: TGTGCCAGCAGCCCCCTGGGGGCGATGAACACTGAAGCTTTCTTT; cdr3_aa: CASSPLGAMNTEAFF
v_call: TRBV27; clone_size: NA; d_call: NA; j_call: TRBJ1-2; cdr3_nt: TGTGCCAGCAGAGGACAGCTCTATGGCTACACCTTC; cdr3_aa: CASRGQLYGYTF
v_call: TRBV5-6; clone_size: NA; d_call: TRBD1; j_call: TRBJ2-7; cdr3_nt: TGTGCCAGCAGTCCTGGGGACAGGGGACCCTACGAGCAGTACTTC; cdr3_aa: CASSPGDRGPYEQYF
v_call: TRBV7-8; clone_size: NA; d_call: TRBD1; j_call: TRBJ2-1; cdr3_nt: TGTGCCAGCAGCTTAAGTGACAGGGGGTTTTACAATGAGCAGTTCTTC; cdr3_aa: CASSLSDRGFYNEQFF
v_call: TRBV7-6; clone_size: NA; d_call: TRBD1; j_call: TRBJ2-2; cdr3_nt: TGTGCCAGCAGCGGGACAGGCCAATCGATCACCGGGGAGCTGTTTTTT; cdr3_aa: CASSGTGQSITGELFF
v_call: TRBV27; clone_size: NA; d_call: TRBD2; j_call: TRBJ2-2; cdr3_nt: TGTGCCAGCAGTCCACCTGGACTAGCGGAAAACACCGGGGAGCTGTTTTTT; cdr3_aa: CASSPPGLAENTGELFF
v_call: TRBV5-5; clone_size: NA; d_call: NA; j_call: TRBJ1-5; cdr3_nt: TGTGCCAGCAGCTCAGGACAGCGAGGCAATCAGCCCCAGCATTTT; cdr3_aa: CASSSGQRGNQPQHF
v_call: TRBV6-6; clone_size: NA; d_call: TRBD1; j_call: TRBJ1-2; cdr3_nt: TGTGCCAGCAGGCCGGGACAGCAAAACTATGGCTACACCTTC; cdr3_aa: CASRPGQQNYGYTF
v_call: TRBV7-9; clone_size: NA; d_call: NA; j_call: TRBJ1-6; cdr3_nt: TGTGCCAGCAGCTTAGGGGCAGGGGATTCACCCCTCCACTTT; cdr3_aa: CASSLGAGDSPLHF
v_call: TRBV2; clone_size: NA; d_call: NA; j_call: TRBJ1-1; cdr3_nt: TGTGCCAGCAGTGAATCCGGGATGAACACTGAAGCTTTCTTT; cdr3_aa: CASSESGMNTEAFF
v_call: TRBV19; clone_size: NA; d_call: TRBD1; j_call: TRBJ2-5; cdr3_nt: TGTGCCAGTAGTATTACCTCCGGGACAGGGCAAGAGACCCAGTACTTC; cdr3_aa: CASSITSGTGQETQYF
v_call: TRBV19; clone_size: NA; d_call: TRBD2; j_call: TRBJ2-1; cdr3_nt: TGTGCCAGCGAACCGGGACTAGCGGGAGGGGGGTCCTACAATGAGCAGTTCTTC; cdr3_aa: CASEPGLAGGGSYNEQFF
v_call: TRBV2; clone_size: NA; d_call: NA; j_call: TRBJ1-6; cdr3_nt: TGTGCCAGCAAGAGAGGTTATAATTCACCCCTCCACTTT; cdr3_aa: CASKRGYNSPLHF
v_call: TRBV4-3; clone_size: NA; d_call: NA; j_call: TRBJ2-3; cdr3_nt: TGCGCCAGCAGCCCGCACGAGCGGGGCACAGATACGCAGTATTTT; cdr3_aa: CASSPHERGTDTQYF
v_call: TRBV28; clone_size: NA; d_call: NA; j_call: TRBJ2-1; cdr3_nt: TGTGCCAGCAGTTTTGTATCCCGGGGGCCGTTCTTC; cdr3_aa: CASSFVSRGPFF
v_call: TRBV29-1; clone_size: NA; d_call: NA; j_call: TRBJ2-7; cdr3_nt: TGCAGCGTTGAATTAACAGAAAACGAGCAGTACTTC; cdr3_aa: CSVELTENEQYF
v_call: TRBV10-1; clone_size: NA; d_call: NA; j_call: TRBJ2-3; cdr3_nt: TGCGCCAGCAGTAGGACATCCACAGATACGCAGTATTTT; cdr3_aa: CASSRTSTDTQYF
v_call: TRBV30; clone_size: few; d_call: NA; j_call: TRBJ1-2; cdr3_nt: TGTGCCTGGAGTGATCAGTATGGCTACACCTTC; cdr3_aa: CAWSDQYGYTF
v_call: TRBV9; clone_size: NA; d_call: NA; j_call: TRBJ2-6; cdr3_nt: TGTGCCAGCAGCGTAGACGGACTCTCTGGGGCCAACGTCCTGACTTTC; cdr3_aa: CASSVDGLSGANVLTF
v_call: TRBV7-9; clone_size: NA; d_call: NA; j_call: TRBJ2-5; cdr3_nt: TGTGCCAGCAGCCCGACGGGAGAGACCCAGTACTTC; cdr3_aa: CASSPTGETQYF
v_call: TRBV29-1; clone_size: NA; d_call: NA; j_call: TRBJ1-1; cdr3_nt: TGCAGCGTTCCCGGCGGTCGGGGAGCTTTCTTT; cdr3_aa: CSVPGGRGAFF
v_call: TRBV28; clone_size: NA; d_call: NA; j_call: TRBJ1-3; cdr3_nt: TGTGCCACCCAGGACGCACAAGGCTCTGGAAACACCATATATTTT; cdr3_aa: CATQDAQGSGNTIYF
v_call: TRBV19; clone_size: NA; d_call: TRBD1; j_call: TRBJ2-2; cdr3_nt: TGTGCCAGTAGGGGACAGGGGCTAACCGGGGAGCTGTTTTTT; cdr3_aa: CASRGQGLTGELFF
v_call: TRBV25-1; clone_size: NA; d_call: NA; j_call: TRBJ2-1; cdr3_nt: TGTGCCAGCAGTCTTATATCAGAGAATGAGCAGTTCTTC; cdr3_aa: CASSLISENEQFF
v_call: TRBV5-4; clone_size: NA; d_call: NA; j_call: TRBJ1-6; cdr3_nt: TGTGCCAGCAGCTCTGGTTATAATTCACCCCTCCACTTT; cdr3_aa: CASSSGYNSPLHF
v_call: TRBV11-2; clone_size: NA; d_call: NA; j_call: TRBJ2-7; cdr3_nt: TGTGCCAGCAGTCCCGCGGGACTTCTATCCTACGAGCAGTACTTC; cdr3_aa: CASSPAGLLSYEQYF
v_call: TRBV11-3; clone_size: NA; d_call: NA; j_call: TRBJ1-3; cdr3_nt: TGTGCCAGCAGCTTAGGGGTGCCTGGAAACACCATATATTTT; cdr3_aa: CASSLGVPGNTIYF
v_call: TRBV11-2; clone_size: NA; d_call: NA; j_call: TRBJ2-5; cdr3_nt: TGTGCCAGCACCTTACACCCAGGGGATCAAGAGACCCAGTACTTC; cdr3_aa: CASTLHPGDQETQYF
v_call: TRBV5-1; clone_size: NA; d_call: NA; j_call: TRBJ2-7; cdr3_nt: TGCGCCAGCAGCGCCCTACTCCGTTCAGTCGACGAGCAGTACTTC; cdr3_aa: CASSALLRSVDEQYF
v_call: TRBV12-5; clone_size: NA; d_call: NA; j_call: TRBJ2-2; cdr3_nt: TGTGCTAGTGGTTTGGGGGTTACCGGGGAGCTGTTTTTT; cdr3_aa: CASGLGVTGELFF
v_call: TRBV5-5; clone_size: NA; d_call: NA; j_call: TRBJ2-7; cdr3_nt: TGTGCCAGCAGCCCGGACAAATCCTACGAGCAGTACTTC; cdr3_aa: CASSPDKSYEQYF
v_call: TRBV19; clone_size: NA; d_call: NA; j_call: TRBJ1-1; cdr3_nt: TGTGCCAGTAGTATTTTGGTAGGGTCTCCTGAAGCTTTCTTT; cdr3_aa: CASSILVGSPEAFF
v_call: TRBV28; clone_size: NA; d_call: NA; j_call: TRBJ2-3; cdr3_nt: TGTGCCAGCAGTTTTCTGAGCGGCACAGATACGCAGTATTTT; cdr3_aa: CASSFLSGTDTQYF
v_call: TRBV27; clone_size: few; d_call: NA; j_call: TRBJ1-6; cdr3_nt: TGTGCCAGCAGTCCCGGGACGGGCTATAATTCACCCCTCCACTTT; cdr3_aa: CASSPGTGYNSPLHF
v_call: TRBV19; clone_size: NA; d_call: TRBD1; j_call: TRBJ1-5; cdr3_nt: TGTGCCAGTAGTATCTGGGACAGCAGCAATCAGCCCCAGCATTTT; cdr3_aa: CASSIWDSSNQPQHF
v_call: TRBV9; clone_size: once; d_call: NA; j_call: TRBJ2-7; cdr3_nt: TGTGCCAGCAGCGTATCACAGGAGTGGGTCTACGAGCAGTACTTC; cdr3_aa: CASSVSQEWVYEQYF
v_call: TRBV27; clone_size: NA; d_call: TRBD2; j_call: TRBJ2-7; cdr3_nt: TGTGCCAGCAGTCTGGGACTAGCGGAAACCTACGAGCAGTACTTC; cdr3_aa: CASSLGLAETYEQYF
v_call: TRBV7-9; clone_size: medium-sized; d_call: NA; j_call: TRBJ2-7; cdr3_nt: TGTGCCAGCAGCGACGGGCCCCCACTAGGAGGGATCGAGCAGTACTTC; cdr3_aa: CASSDGPPLGGIEQYF
v_call: TRBV29-1; clone_size: NA; d_call: NA; j_call: TRBJ1-1; cdr3_nt: TGCAGCGCTGGAGGGGGGACGAGCACTGAAGCTTTCTTT; cdr3_aa: CSAGGGTSTEAFF
v_call: TRBV5-1; clone_size: NA; d_call: TRBD1; j_call: TRBJ1-2; cdr3_nt: TGCGCCAGCAGCGTTGGGACAGGAGCTAACTATGGCTACACCTTC; cdr3_aa: CASSVGTGANYGYTF
v_call: TRBV7-9; clone_size: medium-sized; d_call: NA; j_call: TRBJ2-7; cdr3_nt: TGTGCCAGCAGCCAGGCCCTGGTGGAGTACGAGCAGTACTTC; cdr3_aa: CASSQALVEYEQYF
v_call: TRBV4-3; clone_size: NA; d_call: NA; j_call: TRBJ2-4; cdr3_nt: TGCGCCAGCAGCCAAGATTGGGACGGGTTAGCCAAAAACATTCAGTACTTC; cdr3_aa: CASSQDWDGLAKNIQYF
v_call: TRBV19; clone_size: NA; d_call: TRBD1; j_call: TRBJ2-7; cdr3_nt: TGTGCCAGTAGTATAGGGGCAGGGGGCGAGCAGTACTTC; cdr3_aa: CASSIGAGGEQYF
v_call: TRBV2; clone_size: NA; d_call: TRBD1; j_call: TRBJ1-4; cdr3_nt: TGTGCCAGCAAGGACAGGGAGGTCGGAACAACTAATGAAAAACTGTTTTTT; cdr3_aa: CASKDREVGTTNEKLFF
v_call: TRBV7-9; clone_size: NA; d_call: NA; j_call: TRBJ2-7; cdr3_nt: TGTGCCAGCAGCTTAGATGTCGCCCGAGACTACGAGCAGTACTTC; cdr3_aa: CASSLDVARDYEQYF
v_call: TRBV19; clone_size: NA; d_call: TRBD2; j_call: TRBJ2-7; cdr3_nt: TGTGCCAGTAGTATCTCTAGCGGGAGAGTCTACGAGCAGTACTTC; cdr3_aa: CASSISSGRVYEQYF